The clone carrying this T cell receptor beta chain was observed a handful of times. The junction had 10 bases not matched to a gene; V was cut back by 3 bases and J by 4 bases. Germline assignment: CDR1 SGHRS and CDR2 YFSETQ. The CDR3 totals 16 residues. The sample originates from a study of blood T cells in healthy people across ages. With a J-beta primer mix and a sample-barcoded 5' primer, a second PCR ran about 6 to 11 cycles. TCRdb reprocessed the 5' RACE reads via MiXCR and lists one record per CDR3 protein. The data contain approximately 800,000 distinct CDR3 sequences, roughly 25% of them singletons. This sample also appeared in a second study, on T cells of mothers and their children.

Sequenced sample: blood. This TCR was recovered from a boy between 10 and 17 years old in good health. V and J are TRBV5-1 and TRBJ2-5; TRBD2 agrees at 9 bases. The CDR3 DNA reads TGCGCCAGCAGCTGGGGCGGTGGTAGCGGGGGAGAGACCCAGTACTTC. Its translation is CASSWGGGSGGETQYF. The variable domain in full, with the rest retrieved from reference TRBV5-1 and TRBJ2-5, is KAGVTQTPRYLIKTRGQQVTLSCSPISGHRSVSWYQQTPGQGLQFLFEYFSETQRNKGNFPGRFSGRQFSNSRSEMNVSTLELGDSALYLCASSWGGGSGGETQYFGPGTRLLVL.